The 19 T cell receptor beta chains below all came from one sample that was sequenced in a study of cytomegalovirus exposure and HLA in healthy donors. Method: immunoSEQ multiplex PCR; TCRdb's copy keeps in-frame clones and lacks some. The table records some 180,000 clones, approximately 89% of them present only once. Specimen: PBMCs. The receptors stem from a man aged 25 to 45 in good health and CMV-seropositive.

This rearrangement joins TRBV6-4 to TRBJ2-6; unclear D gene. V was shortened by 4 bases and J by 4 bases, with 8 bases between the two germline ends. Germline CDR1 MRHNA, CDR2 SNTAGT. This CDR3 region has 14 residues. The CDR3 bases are TGTGCCAGCAGTGCCCTGGGGGGGGCCAACGTCCTGACTTTC. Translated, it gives CASSALGGANVLTF.

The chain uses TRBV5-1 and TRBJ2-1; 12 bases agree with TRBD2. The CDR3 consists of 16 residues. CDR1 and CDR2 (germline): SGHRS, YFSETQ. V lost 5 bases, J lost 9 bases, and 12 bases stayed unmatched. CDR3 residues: CASSRDLAGGPVEQFF. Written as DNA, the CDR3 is TGCGCCAGCAGTCGTGATCTAGCGGGAGGGCCAGTTGAGCAGTTCTTC.

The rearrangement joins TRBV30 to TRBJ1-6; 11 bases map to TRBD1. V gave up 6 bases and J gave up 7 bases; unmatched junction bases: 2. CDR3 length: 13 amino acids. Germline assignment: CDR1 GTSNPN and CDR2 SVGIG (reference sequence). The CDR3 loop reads CACRDRGNSPLHF. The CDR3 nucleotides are TGTGCCTGTCGGGACAGGGGGAATTCACCCCTCCACTTT.

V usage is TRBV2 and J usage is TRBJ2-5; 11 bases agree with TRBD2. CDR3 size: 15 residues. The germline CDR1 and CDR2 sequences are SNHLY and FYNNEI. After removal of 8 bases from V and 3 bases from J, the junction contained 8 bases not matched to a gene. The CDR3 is CASAGSGRAEETQYF. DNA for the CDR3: TGTGCCAGCGCGGGTAGCGGGAGGGCCGAAGAGACCCAGTACTTC.

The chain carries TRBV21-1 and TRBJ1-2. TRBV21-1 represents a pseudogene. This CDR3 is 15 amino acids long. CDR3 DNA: TGTGCCAGCAGCAAAGAGACAGTGGGGACCTATGGCTACACCTTC. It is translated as CASSKETVGTYGYTF.

The CDR3 is CASSWGTSGRYNEQFF. The CDR3 DNA sequence: TGTGCCAGCAGTTGGGGGACTAGCGGGAGATACAATGAGCAGTTCTTC. The rearrangement uses TRBV5-6 and TRBJ2-1; 14 positions match TRBD2. Germline V gene lookup returns CDR1 SGHDT and CDR2 YYEEEE. V dropped 5 bases and J dropped 4; count of bases not matched to a gene: 5. This CDR3 comprises 16 residues.

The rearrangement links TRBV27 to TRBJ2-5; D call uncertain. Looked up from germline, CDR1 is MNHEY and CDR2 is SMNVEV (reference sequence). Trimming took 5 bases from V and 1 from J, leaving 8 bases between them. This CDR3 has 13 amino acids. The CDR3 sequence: CASSQDPQETQYF. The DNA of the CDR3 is TGTGCCAGCAGTCAGGACCCCCAAGAGACCCAGTACTTC.

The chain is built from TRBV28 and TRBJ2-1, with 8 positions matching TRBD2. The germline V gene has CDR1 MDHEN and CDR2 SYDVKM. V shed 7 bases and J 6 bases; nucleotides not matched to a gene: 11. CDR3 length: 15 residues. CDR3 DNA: TGTGCCAGCAACACGCCAGGGACTAGAGGCAATGAGCAGTTCTTC. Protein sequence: CASNTPGTRGNEQFF.

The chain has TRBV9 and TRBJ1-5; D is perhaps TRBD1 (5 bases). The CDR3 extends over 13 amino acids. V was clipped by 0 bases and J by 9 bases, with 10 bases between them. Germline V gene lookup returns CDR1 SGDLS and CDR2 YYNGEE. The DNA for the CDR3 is TGTGCCAGCAGCGTAGGGGGGGATTGGCCCCAGCATTTT. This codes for CASSVGGDWPQHF.

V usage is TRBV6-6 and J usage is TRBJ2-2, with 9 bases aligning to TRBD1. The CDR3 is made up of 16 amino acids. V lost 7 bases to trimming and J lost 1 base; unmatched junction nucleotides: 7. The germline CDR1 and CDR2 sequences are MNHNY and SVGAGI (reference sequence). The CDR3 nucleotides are TGTGCCAGCACCAGAACAGGGGGCGTGAACACCGGGGAGCTGTTTTTT. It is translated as CASTRTGGVNTGELFF.

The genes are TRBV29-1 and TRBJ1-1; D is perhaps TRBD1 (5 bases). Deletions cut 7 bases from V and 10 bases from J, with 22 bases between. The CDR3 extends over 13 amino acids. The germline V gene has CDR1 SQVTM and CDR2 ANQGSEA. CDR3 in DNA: TGCAGCGCGGGTCAGATAGGGCCTGGGGGAGCTTTCTTT. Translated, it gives CSAGQIGPGGAFF. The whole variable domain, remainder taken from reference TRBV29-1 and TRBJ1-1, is SAVISQKPSRDICQRGTSLTIQCQVDSQVTMMFWYRQQPGQSLTLIATANQGSEATYESGFVIDKFPISRPNLTFSTLTVSNMSPEDSSIYLCSAGQIGPGGAFFGQGTRLTVV.

Written as DNA, the CDR3 is TGTGCCAGCAGCGCGATGGAACCGGCTAGCGGGAGGGCCTTAGCCTACGAGCAGTACTTC. It encodes CASSAMEPASGRALAYEQYF. The rearrangement uses TRBV11-3 and TRBJ2-7; the match to TRBD2 covers 12 bases. The CDR3 loop spans 20 amino acids. The germline CDR1 and CDR2 sequences are SGHNT and YENEEA. J gave up 2 bases and V 5 bases, and 19 bases lay outside the gene matches. The whole variable domain, filled in from reference TRBV11-3 and TRBJ2-7, reads EAGVVQSPRYKIIEKKQPVAFWCNPISGHNTLYWYLQNLGQGPELLIRYENEEAVDDSQLPKDRFSAERLKGVDSTLKIQPAELGDSAVYLCASSAMEPASGRALAYEQYFGPGTRLTVT.

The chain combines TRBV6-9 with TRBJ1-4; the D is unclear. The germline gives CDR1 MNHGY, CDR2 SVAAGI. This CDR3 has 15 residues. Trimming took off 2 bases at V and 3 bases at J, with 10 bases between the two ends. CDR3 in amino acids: CASSYPRASNEKLFF. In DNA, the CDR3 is TGTGCCAGCAGTTATCCGAGAGCATCTAATGAAAAACTGTTTTTT.

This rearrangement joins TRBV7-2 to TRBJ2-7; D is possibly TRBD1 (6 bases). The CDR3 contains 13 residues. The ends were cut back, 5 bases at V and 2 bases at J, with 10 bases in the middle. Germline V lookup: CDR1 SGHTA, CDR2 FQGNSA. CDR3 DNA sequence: TGTGCCAGCAGCCCGGGACATACCTACGAGCAGTACTTC. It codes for CASSPGHTYEQYF.

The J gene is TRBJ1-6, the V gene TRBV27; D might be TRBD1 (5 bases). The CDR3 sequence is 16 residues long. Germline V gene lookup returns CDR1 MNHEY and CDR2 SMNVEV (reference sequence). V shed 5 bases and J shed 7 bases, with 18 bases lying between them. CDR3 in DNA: TGTGCCAGCAGTCCCCAGGGAGGGTATAGGAATTCACCCCTCCACTTT. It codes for CASSPQGGYRNSPLHF.

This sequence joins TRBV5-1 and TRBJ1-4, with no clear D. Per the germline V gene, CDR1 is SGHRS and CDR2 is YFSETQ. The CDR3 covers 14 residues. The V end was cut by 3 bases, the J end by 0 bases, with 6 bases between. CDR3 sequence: CASSSGATNEKLFF. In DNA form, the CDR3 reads TGCGCCAGCAGCTCCGGCGCAACTAATGAAAAACTGTTTTTT.

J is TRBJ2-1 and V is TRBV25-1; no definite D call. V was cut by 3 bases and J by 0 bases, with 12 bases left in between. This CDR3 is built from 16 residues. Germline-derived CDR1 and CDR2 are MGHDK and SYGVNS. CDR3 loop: CASSDYTDGSYNEQFF. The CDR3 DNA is TGTGCCAGCAGTGACTACACGGACGGCTCCTACAATGAGCAGTTCTTC. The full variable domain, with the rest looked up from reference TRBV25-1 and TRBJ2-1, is EADIYQTPRYLVIGTGKKITLECSQTMGHDKMYWYQQDPGMELHLIHYSYGVNSTEKGDLSSESTVSRIRTEHFPLTLESARPSHTSQYLCASSDYTDGSYNEQFFGPGTRLTVL.

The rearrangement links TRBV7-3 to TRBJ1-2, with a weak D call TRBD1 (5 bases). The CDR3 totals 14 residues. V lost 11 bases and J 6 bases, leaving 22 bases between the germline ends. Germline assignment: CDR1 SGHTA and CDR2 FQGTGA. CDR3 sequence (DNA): TGTGCCGGGCTACCGGGACCCAATCACGATGGCTACACCTTC. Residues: CAGLPGPNHDGYTF.

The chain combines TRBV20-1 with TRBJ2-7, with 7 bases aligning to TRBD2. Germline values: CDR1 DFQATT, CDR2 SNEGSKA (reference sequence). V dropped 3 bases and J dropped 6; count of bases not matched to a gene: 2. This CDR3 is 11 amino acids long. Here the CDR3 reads CSASSGVEQYF. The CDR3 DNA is TGCAGTGCTAGCAGCGGGGTCGAGCAGTACTTC.